A single sample is the source of the 18 T cell receptor beta chains below, sequenced in a study of cytomegalovirus exposure and HLA in healthy donors. It was with 60 Vbeta and 13 Jbeta primers that the PCR ran. Clones were read by immunoSEQ multiplex PCR, and TCRdb kept only the in-frame ones, dropping some. The data contain roughly 110,000 clones, 75% of them singletons. Sequencing was done on a sample of PBMCs. Every receptor here comes from a male donor in good health and CMV-seropositive.

This chain uses TRBV5-4 with TRBJ2-5; the match to TRBD1 covers 8 bases. The CDR3 covers 15 residues. Looked up from germline, CDR1 is SGHNT and CDR2 is YYREEE (reference sequence). The junction had 11 bases not matched to a gene; V was cut back by 3 bases and J by 7 bases. CDR3 protein: CASSSRVTGVGTQYF. The CDR3 region has the DNA TGTGCCAGCAGCTCTAGGGTGACAGGGGTTGGGACCCAGTACTTC.

The chain links TRBV12-1 to TRBJ1-4; the table names TRBD1, a call not compared with the DNA. TRBV12-1 is deemed a pseudogene. This CDR3 contains 14 residues. The CDR3 protein is CASRHGQTNEKLFF. Here the CDR3 DNA reads TGTGCCAGCAGGCATGGACAAACTAATGAAAAACTGTTTTTT.

This clone was seen a few times. The J gene is TRBJ2-3, the V gene TRBV29-1; D is unclear. CDR3 length equals 12 residues. Per germline, CDR1 SQVTM and CDR2 ANQGSEA. Between the trimmed V and J ends, which lost 4 bases and 4 bases, there was a span of 9 bases. CDR3 in DNA: TGCAGCGTTGTTTCGGTATCAGATACGCAGTATTTT. Its protein product is CSVVSVSDTQYF.

This sequence joins TRBV18 and TRBJ1-4; TRBD1 aligns across 10 bases. Germline V lookup: CDR1 KGHSH, CDR2 LQKENI. The CDR3 is made up of 15 amino acids. J gave up 11 bases and V 6 bases, and 12 bases lay outside the gene matches. The CDR3 DNA sequence: TGTGCCAGCTCTCTCGGGACAGGGGTGGATGGCAAACTGTTTTTT. Amino acids: CASSLGTGVDGKLFF.

The count of this clone is one. This rearrangement joins TRBV29-1 to TRBJ2-7; TRBD1 matches 8 bases. Germline assignment: CDR1 SQVTM and CDR2 ANQGSEA. This CDR3 is built from 13 residues. V shed 2 bases and J 2 bases; nucleotides not matched to a gene: 2. The CDR3 here is CSVELDRAYEQYF. DNA of the CDR3: TGCAGCGTTGAATTGGACAGGGCCTACGAGCAGTACTTC.

This clone appeared a few times. Other DNA sequences of this sample code for an identical CDR3. CDR3 nucleotide sequence: TGCGCCAGCAGCCCGGGACAGGGAGCCTACGAGCAGTACTTC. Its protein product is CASSPGQGAYEQYF. The chain uses TRBV5-1 and TRBJ2-7, with 9 bases that match TRBD1. The germline CDR1 and CDR2 sequences are SGHRS and YFSETQ. The CDR3 is made up of 14 amino acids. After removal of 4 bases from V and 2 bases from J, the junction contained 4 bases not matched to a gene.

This chain links TRBV7-6 with TRBJ2-7; D is undetermined. The CDR3 covers 11 residues. The germline V gene encodes CDR1 SGHVS and CDR2 FNYEAQ. V lost 5 bases, J lost 4 bases, and 6 bases lay in between. CDR3 DNA: TGTGCCAGCAGCCCGGGTTACGAGCAGTACTTC. This encodes CASSPGYEQYF.

This chain joins TRBV25-1 and TRBJ1-4; 7 bases match TRBD1. The CDR3 is made up of 17 amino acids. Germline assignment: CDR1 MGHDK and CDR2 SYGVNS. V dropped 4 bases and J dropped 0; count of bases not matched to a gene: 8. CDR3 protein: CASSASDRAATNEKLFF. For the CDR3, the DNA is TGTGCCAGCAGTGCATCCGACAGGGCGGCAACTAATGAAAAACTGTTTTTT.

This sequence joins TRBV19 and TRBJ2-7, with D maybe TRBD1 (6 bases). Trimming shortened V by 2 bases and J by 3 bases, and 11 bases separated the two germline ends. The CDR3 runs to 14 residues. The germline V gene encodes CDR1 LNHDA and CDR2 SQIVND (reference sequence). CDR3 bases: TGTGCCAGTAGTATAAGTGGGGGCGTCTACGAGCAGTACTTC. This encodes CASSISGGVYEQYF.

The chain uses TRBV15 and TRBJ2-7, with D unclear. Looked up from germline, CDR1 is LNHNV and CDR2 is YYDKDF (reference sequence). Trimming stripped 0 bases from V and 10 bases from J, with 13 bases between. CDR3 length: 13 residues. CDR3 sequence: CATSRDLTTRQYF. The CDR3 region has the DNA TGTGCCACCAGCAGAGATCTCACTACGAGACAGTACTTC.

As to this clone: Mismatch with germline at one junction end may stem from a read error. The chain carries TRBV29-1 and TRBJ1-2, with a weak D call TRBD1 (5 bases). CDR1 and CDR2 from the germline V gene are SQVTM and ANQGSEA. CDR3 length: 12 amino acids. This chain's CDR3 is CSAGTANYGYPF. In nucleotides, the CDR3 is TGCAGCGCTGGGACTGCTAACTATGGCTACCCCTTC.

V and J are TRBV7-2 and TRBJ2-3; D gene ambiguous. Per germline, CDR1 SGHTA and CDR2 FQGNSA. V lost 1 base and J 6 bases, leaving 8 bases between the germline ends. There are 13 residues in the CDR3. The CDR3 bases are TGTGCCAGCAGCTTAGTCTTTGCGGATACGCAGTATTTT. Protein: CASSLVFADTQYF.

The chain uses TRBV4-3 and TRBJ2-7, with 9 nucleotides matching TRBD2. V was pared by 1 base and J by 3 bases, with 4 bases of the junction left unmatched. Per germline, CDR1 LGHNA and CDR2 YSLEER. The CDR3 runs 15 residues. This CDR3 is CASSQGVAGVYEQYF. CDR3 sequence (DNA): TGCGCCAGCAGCCAAGGGGTAGCGGGAGTCTACGAGCAGTACTTC.

V is TRBV6-5 and J is TRBJ1-1; 9 bases agree with TRBD1. The CDR3 is 12 residues long. Unmatched junction bases numbered 3, after V lost 2 bases and J lost 11 bases. Looked up from germline, CDR1 is MNHEY and CDR2 is SVGAGI. This chain's CDR3 is CASSYGGQGAFF. CDR3 sequence (DNA): TGTGCCAGCAGTTACGGAGGACAGGGGGCTTTCTTT.

The rearrangement uses TRBV28 and TRBJ2-7; D is unclear. The CDR3 covers 12 residues. Germline V gene sequence: CDR1 MDHEN, CDR2 SYDVKM. Trimming took off 7 bases at V and 2 bases at J, with 9 bases between the two ends. DNA for the CDR3: TGTGCCAGCAAATCTATCACCTACGAGCAGTACTTC. Its translation is CASKSITYEQYF.

The rearrangement uses TRBV4-2 and TRBJ1-2; D is perhaps TRBD1 (6 bases). From germline, CDR1 is LGHNA and CDR2 YNFKEQ. The germline V and J ends were trimmed by 3 bases and 7 bases, with 18 bases remaining between them. The CDR3 consists of 15 residues. The CDR3 nucleotides read TGTGCCAGCAGCCATGCGACAGAGCCCAGGGGTGGCTACACCTTC. Its translation: CASSHATEPRGGYTF.

The chain is built from TRBV28 and TRBJ2-5, with 8 bases that match TRBD2. CDR3 size: 19 residues. V gave up 3 bases and J gave up 1 base; unmatched junction bases: 16. Germline V gene lookup returns CDR1 MDHEN and CDR2 SYDVKM. CDR3 DNA sequence: TGTGCCAGCAGTTTTTACTCGTCCGGGGGGGAGAGGGGCCAAGAGACCCAGTACTTC. It specifies CASSFYSSGGERGQETQYF.

The chain couples TRBV7-6 to TRBJ2-3, with 7 bases lining up with TRBD1. This CDR3 contains 16 residues. Germline CDR1 reads SGHVS; CDR2 reads FNYEAQ. V lost 5 bases to trimming and J lost 3 bases; unmatched junction nucleotides: 11. The CDR3 region has the DNA TGTGCCAGCAGCCCTTGGACAGGTATCATTACAGATACGCAGTATTTT. This gives the protein CASSPWTGIITDTQYF.